The 14 T cell receptor beta chains below all came from one sample that was sequenced in a study of blood T cell repertoires in COVID-19. Sequencing used immunoSEQ multiplex PCR; TCRdb keeps in-frame clones, though not all of them. This sample has 37,000 or so clones, with 70% to 80% found just once. The sample consisted of peripheral blood. The receptors were sampled from a man between 60 and 75 years old with active COVID-19.

The chain links TRBV6-2 or TRBV6-3 to TRBJ2-7; TRBD2 agrees at 10 bases. With 6 bases clipped from V and 2 bases from J, the junction kept 7 bases outside the gene matches. The germline CDR1 and CDR2 sequences are MNHEY and SVGEGT. The CDR3 spans 15 residues. The CDR3 sequence: CASSMGLAFTYEQYF. Written as DNA, the CDR3 is TGTGCCAGCAGCATGGGACTAGCGTTTACCTACGAGCAGTACTTC.

V and J are TRBV9 and TRBJ1-3, with a tentative D call TRBD1 (5 bases). This CDR3 comprises 12 residues. V dropped 4 bases and J dropped 15 bases, with 17 bases sitting between them. Looked up from germline, CDR1 is SGDLS and CDR2 is YYNGEE. The CDR3 DNA is TGTGCCAGCAGCCCTCGACCACGGGGGAGATATTTT. Protein product: CASSPRPRGRYF. The whole variable domain, filled in from reference TRBV9 and TRBJ1-3, reads DSGVTQTPKHLITATGQRVTLRCSPRSGDLSVYWYQQSLDQGLQFLIQYYNGEERAKGNILERFSAQQFPDLHSELNLSSLELGDSALYFCASSPRPRGRYFGEGSWLTVV.

A few counts support this clone. The chain employs TRBV9 and TRBJ2-1; weak D call: TRBD2 (5 bases). Germline CDR1 and CDR2: SGDLS and YYNGEE. The CDR3 runs 18 residues. Trimming stripped 0 bases from V and 0 bases from J, with 16 bases between. The CDR3 region has the DNA TGTGCCAGCAGCGTAGGCCTCGGGGTGACCAACTCCTACAATGAGCAGTTCTTC. It yields the protein CASSVGLGVTNSYNEQFF.

The genes are TRBV27 and TRBJ2-7; tentative D call: TRBD1 (5 bases). Trimming pared 5 bases from V and 3 bases from J, leaving 14 bases between. Germline CDR1 reads MNHEY; CDR2 reads SMNVEV (reference sequence). The CDR3 sequence is 14 residues long. DNA of the CDR3: TGTGCCAGCAGTCTCACATCAGGGCTCTACGAGCAGTACTTC. It specifies CASSLTSGLYEQYF.

J is TRBJ2-2 and V is TRBV11-2; weak D call: TRBD1 (6 bases). The CDR3 consists of 17 residues. The V gene lost 0 bases and the J gene lost 5 bases, with 16 bases spanning the gap. Germline CDR1 reads SGHAT; CDR2 reads FQNNGV. CDR3 loop: CASSLDSIQGRTGELFF. As DNA, the CDR3 is TGTGCCAGCAGCTTAGATAGCATCCAGGGGCGGACCGGGGAGCTGTTTTTT.

The gene calls are TRBV6-5 and TRBJ2-7; possibly TRBD2 for D (6 bases). The CDR3 totals 12 residues. The V and J ends lost 0 bases and 6 bases respectively, with 6 bases between them. Germline V gives CDR1 MNHEY, CDR2 SVGAGI. CDR3 nucleotide sequence: TGTGCCAGCAGTTACTCGCGGGGCGAGCAGTACTTC. Protein sequence: CASSYSRGEQYF.

This chain connects TRBV5-8 to TRBJ2-5; maybe TRBD2 (6 bases). Trimming removed 4 bases at V and 5 bases at J, with 18 bases between. The CDR3 contains 15 residues. Germline assignment: CDR1 SGHTS and CDR2 YDEGEE. The chain's CDR3 is CASSPWTAGMETQYF. In DNA form, the CDR3 reads TGTGCCAGCAGCCCGTGGACGGCGGGAATGGAGACCCAGTACTTC.

V is TRBV13 and J is TRBJ2-4; D is perhaps TRBD1 (5 bases). V lost 5 bases to trimming and J lost 3 bases, with 11 bases between them. Germline V gene data show CDR1 as PRHDT and CDR2 as FYEKMQ (reference sequence). The CDR3 consists of 14 residues. Here the CDR3 DNA reads TGTGCCAGCAGCGCCAGGGTCGACAAAAACATTCAGTACTTC. Protein: CASSARVDKNIQYF.

The chain carries TRBV10-3 and TRBJ2-2, with a weak D call TRBD2 (7 bases). The length of the CDR3 is 16 residues. From germline, CDR1 is ENHRY and CDR2 SYGVKD. V lost 8 bases and J lost 3, with 19 bases in between. CDR3 in DNA: TGTGCCATCCCTGCGGTGGGGGGGCCGGACACCGGGGAGCTGTTTTTT. As protein: CAIPAVGGPDTGELFF.

The chain uses TRBV21-1 and TRBJ2-6; the D call in the table, TRBD1, was not verified against the DNA. TRBV21-1 is flagged as a pseudogene. The CDR3 runs to 16 residues. The CDR3 here is CASSKPTGSGANVLTF. In DNA, the CDR3 is TGTGCCAGCAGCAAACCTACAGGCTCTGGGGCCAACGTCCTGACTTTC.

This chain joins TRBV27 and TRBJ1-2; weak D call: TRBD1 (6 bases). The germline V and J ends were trimmed by 2 bases and 7 bases, with 17 bases remaining between them. The CDR3 has 15 residues. Germline-derived CDR1 and CDR2 are MNHEY and SMNVEV (reference sequence). The CDR3 loop is CASSLLLGGAFGYTF. For the CDR3, the DNA is TGTGCCAGCAGTTTACTACTCGGGGGGGCCTTTGGCTACACCTTC.

The chain employs TRBV10-3 and TRBJ2-2; possible D gene TRBD2, 7 bases. CDR1 and CDR2 (germline): ENHRY, SYGVKD. V lost 0 bases and J lost 4, with 15 bases in between. The CDR3 totals 17 residues. The DNA of the CDR3 is TGTGCCATCAGTGAGTCGAATGGGGGGGCCGTCACCGGGGAGCTGTTTTTT. Its translation is CAISESNGGAVTGELFF.

The chain employs TRBV2 and TRBJ2-1; no definite D call. The germline V and J ends were trimmed by 8 bases and 13 bases, with 6 bases remaining between them. The CDR3 contains 8 residues. In germline, CDR1 is SNHLY, CDR2 FYNNEI. CDR3 protein: CASQEQFF. In DNA, the CDR3 is TGTGCCAGCCAGGAACAGTTCTTC.

This clone was counted once. The rearrangement links TRBV4-1 to TRBJ2-1; 9 nucleotides line up with TRBD2. V dropped 4 bases and J dropped 5; count of bases not matched to a gene: 6. Per the germline V gene, CDR1 is MGHRA and CDR2 is YSYEKL. The CDR3 consists of 15 residues. CDR3 nucleotides: TGCGCCAGCAGCCTGGCTAGCGGGGCTGACAATGAGCAGTTCTTC. It codes for CASSLASGADNEQFF.